Reported below is one T cell receptor beta chain. This clonotype has at least ten counts. What this receptor recognizes is not known. Per-base quality was not reported, and no clone a single base away is much larger than it. The label giving this sample's treatment or condition can be read as: live attenuated yellow fever vaccine strain. At each blood-draw timepoint, two biological replicates of bulk PBMCs were collected. A standard Ficoll-Paque protocol was used to isolate PBMCs from peripheral blood. RNA was extracted with TriZol from bulk PBMCs, CD4 and CD8 fractions, and dextramer-positive and dextramer-negative fractions. The source of the sample is a study of T cells after yellow fever vaccination (dated by TCRdb to between 2018 and 2021). A note on the overall study: The SMART-Seq v4 Ultra Low Input RNA kit was used to prepare libraries from fractions with low cell numbers. Bulk TCR alpha and beta repertoires were sequenced longitudinally to track T-cell clones before and after primary and booster YFV17D yellow fever vaccination. Two healthy male donors made up the cohort, one aged 18 to 30 years and the other aged 30 to 40 years. Blood was collected at multiple timepoints before and after primary and secondary immunization, and bulk PBMC replicates and cell subsets were isolated. General conclusions and limits of the study: Because only a couple of donors were included in the study, the extent to which the findings can be generalized is limited. A small share of clonotypes was detected in both CD4 and CD8 compartments, with the overlap likely arising from convergent recombination. The secondary T-cell response was found to be weaker but faster than the primary response, with a peak reached on day 5 rather than on day 15. After the booster, most of the clones that had expanded following primary vaccination were detected again (roughly 97% of CD4 and around 90% of CD8), which suggests that memory was broadly maintained. FACS-sorted repertoires could contain abundant contaminating clonotypes from the bulk population, so computational filtering was required.

The listed sequencing device is Illumina NovaSeq 6000. TCR cDNA was synthesized by 5'RACE template switching, which introduced a universal primer site and unique molecular identifiers. cDNA synthesis was primed from both the TCR alpha and TCR beta constant segments. Library amplification involved two PCR steps, and the second step added sample barcodes and sequencing adapters. Sequencing of the libraries was done on either Illumina HiSeq 2500 (2x100 bp) or NovaSeq (2x150 bp). The source study handled its data this way. MIGEC was used to demultiplex reads and collapse the reads into UMI consensus sequences, and MiXCR was used for V(D)J alignment. Clonotypes responding to the vaccine were identified with edgeR on replicate PBMC samples, with the criteria of FDR below 0.01 and a log2 fold change above 5 up to day 15. Each bulk clonotype was labeled CD4 or CD8 based on which sequenced repertoire, CD4 or CD8, contained the clonotype at higher abundance. The public sequencing data were trimmed at Q25 with fastp and processed into clonotypes with MiXCR by TCRdb, which kept only in-frame beta chains. One record per CDR3 amino acid sequence lists the most common genes and DNA. The authors' filters were not applied to this entry. The sample records approximately 250,000 distinct CDR3 sequences, over 3% of which are singletons. About a fifth of the sample lies in the top ten.

The germline V gene supplies CDR1 SGHVS and CDR2 FQNEAQ. CDR3 length: 16 amino acids, cysteine to phenylalanine. The DNA shown is the 48-base CDR3, in frame from base 1. V is pruned by 4 bases and J by 1 base, leaving 9 bases of the junction without a gene match. The rearrangement joined TRBV7-8 to TRBJ1-1; 7 bases in between match TRBD1. This sequence originates from a man between 18 and 35 years old who received the YFV17D yellow fever vaccine. The material sequenced was PBMCs, taken 15 days after the yellow fever booster vaccination. The DNA is TGTGCCAGCAGCTACCCCCTAGGGGGCGAGAACACTGAAGCTTTCTTT. Its coded protein is CASSYPLGGENTEAFF.